This TCR beta chain was profiled in a study of cytomegalovirus exposure and HLA in healthy donors. Findings and limits, study-wide: Some TCR beta chains (about 180 of them) were listed as cytomegalovirus-associated.

For this clone: Its antigen is unidentified.

Assay: immunoSEQ multiplex PCR; the TCRdb copy retains only in-frame clones and omits some. The repertoire holds some 76,000 clones, approximately 94% seen once, with 3.3% in the top ten. From germline, CDR1 is SEHNR and CDR2 FQNEAQ (reference sequence). The CDR3 has 15 residues. The ends lost 5 bases at V and 0 bases at J; junction bases unmatched: 4. The rearrangement joins TRBV7-9 to TRBJ2-1; TRBD2 matches 7 bases. The sequence was collected from a woman under 30 in good health and CMV-seropositive. Sequenced material: PBMCs. The CDR3 sequence: CASSTGLVSYNEQFF. CDR3 sequence (DNA): TGTGCCAGCAGCACCGGACTAGTCTCCTACAATGAGCAGTTCTTC.